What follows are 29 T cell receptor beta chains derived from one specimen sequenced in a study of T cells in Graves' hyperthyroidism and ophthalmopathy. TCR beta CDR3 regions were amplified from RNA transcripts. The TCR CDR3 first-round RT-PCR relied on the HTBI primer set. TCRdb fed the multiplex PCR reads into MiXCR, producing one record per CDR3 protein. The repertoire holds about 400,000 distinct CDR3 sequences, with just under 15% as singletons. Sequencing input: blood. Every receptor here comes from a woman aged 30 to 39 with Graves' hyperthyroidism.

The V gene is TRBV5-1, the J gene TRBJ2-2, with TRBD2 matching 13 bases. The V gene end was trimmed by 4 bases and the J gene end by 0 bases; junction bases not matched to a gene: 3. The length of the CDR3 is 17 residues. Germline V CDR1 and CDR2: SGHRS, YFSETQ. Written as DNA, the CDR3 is TGCGCCAGCAGCATGGGACTAGCGGGAACGAACACCGGGGAGCTGTTTTTT. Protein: CASSMGLAGTNTGELFF. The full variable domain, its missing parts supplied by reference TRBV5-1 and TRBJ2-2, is KAGVTQTPRYLIKTRGQQVTLSCSPISGHRSVSWYQQTPGQGLQFLFEYFSETQRNKGNFPGRFSGRQFSNSRSEMNVSTLELGDSALYLCASSMGLAGTNTGELFFGEGSRLTVL.

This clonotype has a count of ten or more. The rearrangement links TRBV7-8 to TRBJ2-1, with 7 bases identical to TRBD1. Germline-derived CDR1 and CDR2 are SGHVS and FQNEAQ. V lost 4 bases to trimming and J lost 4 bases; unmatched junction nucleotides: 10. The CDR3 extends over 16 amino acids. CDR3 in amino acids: CASSSTPGTEYNEQFF. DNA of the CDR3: TGTGCCAGCAGCTCCACACCCGGGACAGAATACAATGAGCAGTTCTTC.

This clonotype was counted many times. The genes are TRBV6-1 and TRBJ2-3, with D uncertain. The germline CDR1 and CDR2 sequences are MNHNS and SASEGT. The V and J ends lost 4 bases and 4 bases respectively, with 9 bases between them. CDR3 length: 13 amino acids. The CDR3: CASSARPPDTQYF. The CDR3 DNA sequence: TGTGCCAGCAGTGCCAGGCCCCCAGATACGCAGTATTTT.

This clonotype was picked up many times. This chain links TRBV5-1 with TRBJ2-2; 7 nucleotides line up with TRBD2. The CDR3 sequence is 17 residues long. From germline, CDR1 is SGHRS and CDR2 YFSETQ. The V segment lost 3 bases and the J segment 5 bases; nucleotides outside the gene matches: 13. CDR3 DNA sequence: TGCGCCAGCAGCTCCAGGCTAACTAGCGCCGAAACCGGGGAGCTGTTTTTT. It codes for CASSSRLTSAETGELFF.

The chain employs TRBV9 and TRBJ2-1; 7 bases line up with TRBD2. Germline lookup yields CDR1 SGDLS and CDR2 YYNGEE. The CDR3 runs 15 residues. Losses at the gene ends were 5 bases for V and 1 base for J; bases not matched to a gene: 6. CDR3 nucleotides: TGTGCCAGCAGTTCGGGGGGTGGGTCCTACAATGAGCAGTTCTTC. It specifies CASSSGGGSYNEQFF. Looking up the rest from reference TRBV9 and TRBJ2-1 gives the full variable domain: DSGVTQTPKHLITATGQRVTLRCSPRSGDLSVYWYQQSLDQGLQFLIQYYNGEERAKGNILERFSAQQFPDLHSELNLSSLELGDSALYFCASSSGGGSYNEQFFGPGTRLTVL.

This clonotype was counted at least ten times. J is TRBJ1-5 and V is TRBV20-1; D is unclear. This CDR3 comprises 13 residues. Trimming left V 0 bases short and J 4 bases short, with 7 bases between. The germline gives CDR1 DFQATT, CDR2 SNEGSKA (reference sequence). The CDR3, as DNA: TGCAGTGCTAGAGATAGGGCGAATCAGCCCCAGCATTTT. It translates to CSARDRANQPQHF.

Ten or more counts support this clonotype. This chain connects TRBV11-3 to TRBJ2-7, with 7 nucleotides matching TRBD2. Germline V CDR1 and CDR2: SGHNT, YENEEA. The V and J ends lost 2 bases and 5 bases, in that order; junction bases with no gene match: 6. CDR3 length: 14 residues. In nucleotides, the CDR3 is TGTGCCAGCAGCTTACACGGGAGCGGGGACGAGCAGTACTTC. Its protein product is CASSLHGSGDEQYF.

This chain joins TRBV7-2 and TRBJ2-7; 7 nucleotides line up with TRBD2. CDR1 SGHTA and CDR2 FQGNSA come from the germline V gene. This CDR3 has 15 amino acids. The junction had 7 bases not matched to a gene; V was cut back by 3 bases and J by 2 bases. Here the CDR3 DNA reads TGTGCCAGCAGCTTTAGGCGTGGGGGGGCCTACGAGCAGTACTTC. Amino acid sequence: CASSFRRGGAYEQYF.

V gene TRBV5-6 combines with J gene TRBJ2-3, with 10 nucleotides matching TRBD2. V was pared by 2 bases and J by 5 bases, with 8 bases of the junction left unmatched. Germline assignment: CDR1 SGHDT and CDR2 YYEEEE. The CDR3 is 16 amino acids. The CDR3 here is CASSLRLAGAVDTQYF. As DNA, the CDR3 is TGTGCCAGCAGCTTAAGGCTAGCGGGAGCGGTAGATACGCAGTATTTT.

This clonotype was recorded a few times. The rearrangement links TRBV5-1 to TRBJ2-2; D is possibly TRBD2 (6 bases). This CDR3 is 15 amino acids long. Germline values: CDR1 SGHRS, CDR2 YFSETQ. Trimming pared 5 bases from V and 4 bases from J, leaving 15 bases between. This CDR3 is CASRSLRGSTGELFF. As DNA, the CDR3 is TGCGCCAGCAGGAGTTTACGGGGGAGCACCGGGGAGCTGTTTTTT. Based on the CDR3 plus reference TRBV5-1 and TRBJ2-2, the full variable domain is KAGVTQTPRYLIKTRGQQVTLSCSPISGHRSVSWYQQTPGQGLQFLFEYFSETQRNKGNFPGRFSGRQFSNSRSEMNVSTLELGDSALYLCASRSLRGSTGELFFGEGSRLTVL.

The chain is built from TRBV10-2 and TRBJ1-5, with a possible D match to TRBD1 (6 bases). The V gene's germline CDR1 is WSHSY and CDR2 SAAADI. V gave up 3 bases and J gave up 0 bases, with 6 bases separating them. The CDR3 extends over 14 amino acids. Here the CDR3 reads CASSEGGSNQPQHF. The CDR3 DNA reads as TGCGCCAGCAGTGAAGGGGGTAGCAATCAGCCCCAGCATTTT.

This chain's CDR3 is CATSPWDGSYNEQFF. CDR3 sequence (DNA): TGTGCCACCAGCCCTTGGGACGGTTCCTACAATGAGCAGTTCTTC. The rearrangement links TRBV15 to TRBJ2-1; D possibly matches TRBD1 or TRBD2 (5 bases each). The germline V gene encodes CDR1 LNHNV and CDR2 YYDKDF (reference sequence). This CDR3 has 15 residues. Trimming removed 5 bases at V and 1 base at J, with 12 bases between.

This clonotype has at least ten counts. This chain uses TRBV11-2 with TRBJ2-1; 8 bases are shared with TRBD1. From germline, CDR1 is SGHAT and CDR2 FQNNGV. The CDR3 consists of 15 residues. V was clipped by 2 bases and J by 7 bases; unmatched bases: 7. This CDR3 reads CASSLRQGAWNEQFF. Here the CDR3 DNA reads TGTGCCAGCAGCTTACGGCAGGGGGCTTGGAATGAGCAGTTCTTC.

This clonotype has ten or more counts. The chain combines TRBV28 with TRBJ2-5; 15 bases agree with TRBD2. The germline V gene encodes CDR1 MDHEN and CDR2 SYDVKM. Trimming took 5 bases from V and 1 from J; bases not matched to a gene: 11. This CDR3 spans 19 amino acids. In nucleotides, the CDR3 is TGTGCCAGCAGTGGAGGACTAGCGGGAGGGCCGTTGGGCCAAGAGACCCAGTACTTC. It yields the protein CASSGGLAGGPLGQETQYF. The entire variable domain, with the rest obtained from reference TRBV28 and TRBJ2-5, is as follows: DVKVTQSSRYLVKRTGEKVFLECVQDMDHENMFWYRQDPGLGLRLIYFSYDVKMKEKGDIPEGYSVSREKKERFSLILESASTNQTSMYLCASSGGLAGGPLGQETQYFGPGTRLLVL.

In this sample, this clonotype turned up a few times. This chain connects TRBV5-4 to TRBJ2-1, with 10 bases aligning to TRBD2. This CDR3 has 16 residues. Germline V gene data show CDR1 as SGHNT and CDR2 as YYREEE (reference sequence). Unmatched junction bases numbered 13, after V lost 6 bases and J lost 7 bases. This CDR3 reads CASTPLEGLARNEQFF. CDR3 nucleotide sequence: TGTGCCAGCACCCCCCTGGAGGGACTAGCGAGAAATGAGCAGTTCTTC.

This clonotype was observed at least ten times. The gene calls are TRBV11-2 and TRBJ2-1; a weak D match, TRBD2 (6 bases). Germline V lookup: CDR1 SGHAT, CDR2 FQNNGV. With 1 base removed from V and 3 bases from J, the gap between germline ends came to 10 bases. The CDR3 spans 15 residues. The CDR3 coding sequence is TGTGCCAGCAGCTTAGGGGAGGTGCGCTACAATGAGCAGTTCTTC. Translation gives CASSLGEVRYNEQFF. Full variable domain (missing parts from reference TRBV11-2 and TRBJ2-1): EAGVAQSPRYKIIEKRQSVAFWCNPISGHATLYWYQQILGQGPKLLIQFQNNGVVDDSQLPKDRFSAERLKGVDSTLKIQPAKLEDSAVYLCASSLGEVRYNEQFFGPGTRLTVL.

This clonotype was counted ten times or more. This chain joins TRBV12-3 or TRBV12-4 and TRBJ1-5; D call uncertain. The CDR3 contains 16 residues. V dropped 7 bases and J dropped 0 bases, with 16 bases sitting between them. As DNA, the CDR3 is TGTGCCAGCACCCTTTTTGTATGGGGTAGCAATCAGCCCCAGCATTTT. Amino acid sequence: CASTLFVWGSNQPQHF.

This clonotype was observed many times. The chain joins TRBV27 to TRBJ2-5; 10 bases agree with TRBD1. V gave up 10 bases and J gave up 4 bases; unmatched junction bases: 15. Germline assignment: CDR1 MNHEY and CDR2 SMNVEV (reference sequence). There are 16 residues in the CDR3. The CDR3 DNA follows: TGTGCCACCAGCAAGGACAGGGGGTCCCATGGAGAGACCCAGTACTTC. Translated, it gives CATSKDRGSHGETQYF.

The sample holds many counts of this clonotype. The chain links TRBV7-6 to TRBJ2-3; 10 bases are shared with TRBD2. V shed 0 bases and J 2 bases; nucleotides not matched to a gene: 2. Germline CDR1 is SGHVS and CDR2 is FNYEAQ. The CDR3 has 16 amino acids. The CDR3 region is CASSLAGTSATDTQYF. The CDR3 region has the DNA TGTGCCAGCAGCTTAGCCGGGACTAGCGCCACAGATACGCAGTATTTT.

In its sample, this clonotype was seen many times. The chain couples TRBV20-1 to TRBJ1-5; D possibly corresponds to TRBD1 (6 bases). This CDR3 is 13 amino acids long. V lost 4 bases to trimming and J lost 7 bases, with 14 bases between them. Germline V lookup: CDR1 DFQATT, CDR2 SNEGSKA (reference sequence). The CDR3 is CSAIGGGMQPQHF. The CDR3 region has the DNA TGCAGTGCTATAGGGGGGGGAATGCAGCCCCAGCATTTT.

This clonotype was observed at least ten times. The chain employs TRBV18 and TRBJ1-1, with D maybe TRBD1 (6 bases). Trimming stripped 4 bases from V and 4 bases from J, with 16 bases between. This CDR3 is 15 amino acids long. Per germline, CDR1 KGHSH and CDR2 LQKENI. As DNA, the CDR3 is TGTGCCAGCTCACTGGGGATCAACAGGGCCACTGAAGCTTTCTTT. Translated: CASSLGINRATEAFF.

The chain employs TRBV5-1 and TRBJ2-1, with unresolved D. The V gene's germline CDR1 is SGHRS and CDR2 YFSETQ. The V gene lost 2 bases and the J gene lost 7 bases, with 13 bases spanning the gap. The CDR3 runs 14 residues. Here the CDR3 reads CASSFGKAGNEQFF. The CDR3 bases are TGCGCCAGCAGCTTCGGAAAAGCTGGGAATGAGCAGTTCTTC.

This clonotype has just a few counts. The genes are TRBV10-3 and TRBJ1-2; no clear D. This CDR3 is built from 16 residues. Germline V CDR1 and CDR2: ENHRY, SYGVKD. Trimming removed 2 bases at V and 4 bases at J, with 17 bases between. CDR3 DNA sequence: TGTGCCATCAGTGAGGCAGGATCAGGAAACGTCTATGGCTACACCTTC. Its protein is CAISEAGSGNVYGYTF.

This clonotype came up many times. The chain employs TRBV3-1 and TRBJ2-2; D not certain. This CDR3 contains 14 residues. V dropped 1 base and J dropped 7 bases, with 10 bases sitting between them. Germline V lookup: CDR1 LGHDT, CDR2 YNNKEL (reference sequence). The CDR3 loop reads CASSQVRGFGELFF. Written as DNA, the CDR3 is TGTGCCAGCAGCCAAGTGCGAGGATTCGGGGAGCTGTTTTTT.

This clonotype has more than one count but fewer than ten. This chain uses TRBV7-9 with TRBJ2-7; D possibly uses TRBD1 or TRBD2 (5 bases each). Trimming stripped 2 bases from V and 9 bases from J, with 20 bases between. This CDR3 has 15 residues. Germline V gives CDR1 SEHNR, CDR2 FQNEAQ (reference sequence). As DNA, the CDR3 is TGTGCCAGCAGCTTAAGAGGGACGGAGCCTTCGGGGCAGTACTTC. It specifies CASSLRGTEPSGQYF.

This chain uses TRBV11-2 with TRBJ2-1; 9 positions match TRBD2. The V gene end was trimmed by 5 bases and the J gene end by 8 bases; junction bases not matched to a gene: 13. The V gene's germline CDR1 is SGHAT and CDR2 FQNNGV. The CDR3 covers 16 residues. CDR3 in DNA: TGTGCCAGCAGCCACGGCGGGGGGGGGGGGGGCGATGAGCAGTTCTTC. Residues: CASSHGGGGGGDEQFF.

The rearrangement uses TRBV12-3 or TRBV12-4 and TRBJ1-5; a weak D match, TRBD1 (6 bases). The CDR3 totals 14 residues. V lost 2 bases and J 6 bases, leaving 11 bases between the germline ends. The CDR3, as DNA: TGTGCCAGCAGTTTAACGGGGGCGGCTCAGCCCCAGCATTTT. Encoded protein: CASSLTGAAQPQHF.

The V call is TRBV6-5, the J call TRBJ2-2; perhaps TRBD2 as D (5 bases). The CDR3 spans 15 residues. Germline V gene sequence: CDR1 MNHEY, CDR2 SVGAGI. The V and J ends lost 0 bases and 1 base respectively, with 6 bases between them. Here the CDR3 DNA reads TGTGCCAGCAGTTACTCTCGGGGGAACACCGGGGAGCTGTTTTTT. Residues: CASSYSRGNTGELFF.

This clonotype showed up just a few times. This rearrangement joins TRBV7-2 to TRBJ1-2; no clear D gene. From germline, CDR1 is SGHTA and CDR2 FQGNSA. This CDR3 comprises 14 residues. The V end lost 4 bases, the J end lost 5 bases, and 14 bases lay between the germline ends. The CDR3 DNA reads TGTGCCAGCAGCTGGGTCCGGAGTGGGTATGGCTACACCTTC. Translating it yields CASSWVRSGYGYTF.